The 22 T cell receptor beta chains listed next were all sequenced from one sample in a study of cytomegalovirus exposure and HLA in healthy donors. Primers for the PCR totalled 60 Vbeta and 13 Jbeta. Some clones are missing from TCRdb's copy, which holds only in-frame ones; the method was immunoSEQ multiplex PCR. The sample contains under 200,000 clones, 80% to 85% of which appear only once. Material for sequencing was PBMCs. These receptors were collected from a woman in her late teens or twenties in good health and CMV-seronegative.

V is TRBV7-9 and J is TRBJ2-5; 8 nucleotides match TRBD2. The germline V gene has CDR1 SEHNR and CDR2 FQNEAQ (reference sequence). This CDR3 spans 16 amino acids. V was pared by 5 bases and J by 5 bases, with 13 bases of the junction left unmatched. In DNA form, the CDR3 reads TGTGCCAGCAGCCGGACCCGACCGGGACTAGTGGAGACCCAGTACTTC. As protein: CASSRTRPGLVETQYF.

V is TRBV29-1 and J is TRBJ2-2, with 9 bases aligning to TRBD1. The germline gives CDR1 SQVTM, CDR2 ANQGSEA. With V trimmed by 5 bases and J by 5 bases, 6 bases remained unmatched. The CDR3 runs to 14 residues. The CDR3 loop is CSVPGQGYTGELFF. The CDR3 region has the DNA TGCAGCGTTCCGGGACAGGGTTATACCGGGGAGCTGTTTTTT.

This clone was counted once. The chain combines TRBV28 with TRBJ2-7, with 7 bases identical to TRBD2. Trimming cost V 5 bases and J 2 bases; bases outside gene matches: 12. Germline CDR1 and CDR2: MDHEN and SYDVKM. The CDR3 has 16 residues. CDR3 protein: CASSLYTSEKAYEQYF. In DNA, the CDR3 is TGTGCCAGCAGTCTATATACTAGCGAGAAGGCCTACGAGCAGTACTTC.

Concerning this clone: The junction does not match germline at one end; this may be a read error. In DNA, the CDR3 is TGCGCCGGCAGCCCCCTCGCGCAGGGGGCGCGAGGCCACACCTTC. This translates into CAGSPLAQGARGHTF. The V gene is TRBV5-1, the J gene TRBJ1-2, with 8 bases lining up with TRBD1. The CDR3 is 15 amino acids. In germline, CDR1 is SGHRS, CDR2 YFSETQ.

The chain combines TRBV5-6 with TRBJ1-2; D not certain. V lost 4 bases, J lost 4 bases, and 11 bases lay in between. This CDR3 has 13 amino acids. CDR1 SGHDT and CDR2 YYEEEE come from the germline V gene. CDR3 sequence: CASSRPSRYGYTF. CDR3 DNA: TGTGCCAGCAGCCGCCCCAGTCGCTATGGCTACACCTTC.

J is TRBJ2-7 and V is TRBV21-1; the D call of TRBD2 is as the table states it, not checked on the DNA. TRBV21-1 is tagged as a pseudogene. This CDR3 region has 14 residues. Here the CDR3 DNA reads TGTGCCAGCAGCAAAGGACTAGCGGGAGTCGAGCAGTACGTC. This sequence encodes CASSKGLAGVEQYV.

This chain links TRBV5-1 with TRBJ1-3; D is unclear. Germline CDR1 is SGHRS and CDR2 is YFSETQ. The CDR3 is 16 residues long. Between the trimmed V and J ends, which lost 2 bases and 0 bases, there was a span of 12 bases. The CDR3 nucleotides are TGCGCCAGCAGCTTCCAACCGGAGAGCTCTGGAAACACCATATATTTT. The encoded protein is CASSFQPESSGNTIYF.

This chain connects TRBV5-1 to TRBJ2-2, with 7 nucleotides matching TRBD2. CDR1 is SGHRS, CDR2 YFSETQ, per germline. With 2 bases clipped from V and 0 bases from J, the junction kept 4 bases outside the gene matches. This CDR3 comprises 16 residues. In DNA, the CDR3 is TGCGCCAGCAGCTTCGCTAGCGGCGCGAACACCGGGGAGCTGTTTTTT. Translated: CASSFASGANTGELFF.

The chain has TRBV7-8 and TRBJ2-7, with TRBD2 matching over 9 bases. Germline loops: CDR1 SGHVS, CDR2 FQNEAQ. The CDR3 runs to 16 residues. Trimming removed 1 base from V and 4 bases from J; junction bases left unmatched: 8. The CDR3 DNA is TGTGCCAGCAGCTTAGAATTAGCGGGAGATTTTTACGAGCAGTACTTC. It specifies CASSLELAGDFYEQYF.

This clone appeared once. This chain joins TRBV27 and TRBJ2-4; D is perhaps TRBD2 (7 bases). Germline assignment: CDR1 MNHEY and CDR2 SMNVEV (reference sequence). The CDR3 consists of 17 residues. The V end lost 2 bases, the J end lost 3 bases, and 17 bases lay between the germline ends. The CDR3 here is CASSLRGGPAVKNIQYF. The CDR3 DNA is TGTGCCAGCAGTTTAAGGGGGGGGCCCGCGGTCAAAAACATTCAGTACTTC.

The J gene is TRBJ2-1, the V gene TRBV7-2; TRBD2 matches at 11 bases. Germline V gene data show CDR1 as SGHTA and CDR2 as FQGNSA. V lost 5 bases to trimming and J lost 0 bases; unmatched junction nucleotides: 12. The CDR3 runs 19 residues. For the CDR3, the DNA is TGTGCCAGCAGCCCCCGTCCCCTAGCGGGAGGCCTCTCCTACAATGAGCAGTTCTTC. The encoded protein is CASSPRPLAGGLSYNEQFF. Full variable domain (outside the CDR3, taken from reference TRBV7-2 and TRBJ2-1): GAGVSQSPSNKVTEKGKDVELRCDPISGHTALYWYRQSLGQGLEFLIYFQGNSAPDKSGLPSDRFSAERTGGSVSTLTIQRTQQEDSAVYLCASSPRPLAGGLSYNEQFFGPGTRLTVL.

J is TRBJ2-2 and V is TRBV13, with 7 bases fitting TRBD2. J gave up 4 bases and V 2 bases, and 10 bases lay outside the gene matches. The length of the CDR3 is 17 residues. Germline values: CDR1 PRHDT, CDR2 FYEKMQ (reference sequence). The chain's CDR3 is CASSLTSRASGTGELFF. The CDR3 DNA is TGTGCCAGCAGCTTAACGTCTCGGGCTAGCGGCACCGGGGAGCTGTTTTTT.

The gene calls are TRBV10-3 and TRBJ2-2, with 8 bases identical to TRBD2. The CDR3 spans 15 residues. The J segment lost 4 bases and the V segment lost 5 bases, leaving 6 bases of the junction unmatched. Germline V gene sequence: CDR1 ENHRY, CDR2 SYGVKD. The CDR3 sequence: CAISPGLEFTGELFF. CDR3 DNA sequence: TGTGCCATCAGTCCGGGACTAGAATTCACCGGGGAGCTGTTTTTT.

The V gene is TRBV15, the J gene TRBJ2-7, with 13 bases that match TRBD2. The CDR3 runs 16 residues. V gave up 1 base and J gave up 6 bases; unmatched junction bases: 6. Germline V gene data show CDR1 as LNHNV and CDR2 as YYDKDF (reference sequence). The CDR3 reads CATSRGTGLAGVEQYF. The CDR3 DNA reads TGTGCCACCAGCAGAGGGACCGGACTAGCGGGAGTCGAGCAGTACTTC.

The chain employs TRBV9 and TRBJ2-7; 9 nucleotides match TRBD2. Unmatched junction bases numbered 6, after V lost 2 bases and J lost 6 bases. This CDR3 is 14 amino acids long. The germline CDR1 and CDR2 sequences are SGDLS and YYNGEE. The CDR3 loop reads CASSVGSGSGEQYV. The CDR3 region has the DNA TGTGCCAGCAGCGTCGGTAGCGGGAGCGGCGAGCAGTACGTC.

The chain combines TRBV6-5 with TRBJ2-1; 12 bases line up with TRBD2. This CDR3 contains 15 residues. V gave up 5 bases and J gave up 5 bases; unmatched junction bases: 4. Germline values: CDR1 MNHEY, CDR2 SVGAGI. The CDR3 nucleotides are TGTGCCAGCAGTCGACTAGCGGGAGTGAACAATGAGCAGTTCTTC. It codes for CASSRLAGVNNEQFF.

V is TRBV27 and J is TRBJ1-1; TRBD1 matches at 8 bases. The V gene end was trimmed by 6 bases and the J gene end by 3 bases; junction bases not matched to a gene: 12. The CDR3 runs 16 residues. Germline lookup yields CDR1 MNHEY and CDR2 SMNVEV (reference sequence). Written as DNA, the CDR3 is TGTGCCAGCAGCCGACCATCGGCCAGGGGGCACACTGAAGCTTTCTTT. Translated, it gives CASSRPSARGHTEAFF.

The genes are TRBV6-5 and TRBJ1-6, with a tentative D call TRBD1 (6 bases). Germline-derived CDR1 and CDR2 are MNHEY and SVGAGI. The V and J ends lost 6 bases and 8 bases respectively, with 14 bases between them. The CDR3 is 14 residues long. CDR3 sequence: CASSHRAADSPLHF. CDR3 in DNA: TGTGCCAGCAGCCACAGGGCGGCGGATTCACCCCTCCACTTT.

The rearrangement joins TRBV27 to TRBJ2-3; perhaps TRBD2 as D (6 bases). CDR1 MNHEY and CDR2 SMNVEV come from the germline V gene (reference sequence). The length of the CDR3 is 15 residues. Trimming took off 7 bases at V and 1 base at J, with 15 bases between the two ends. This CDR3 reads CASNSLIAGTDTQYF. CDR3 coding DNA: TGTGCCAGCAACTCCTTAATAGCGGGCACAGATACGCAGTATTTT.

V and J are TRBV10-3 and TRBJ2-1, with D unresolved. Trimming took off 4 bases at V and 4 bases at J, with 5 bases between the two ends. CDR1 ENHRY and CDR2 SYGVKD come from the germline V gene. The CDR3 is made up of 12 amino acids. The CDR3 nucleotides read TGTGCCATCAGTGTAACATACAATGAGCAGTTCTTC. Its protein is CAISVTYNEQFF.

The chain combines TRBV5-6 with TRBJ2-4, with D possibly matching TRBD1 (6 bases). V was cut by 3 bases and J by 14 bases, with 24 bases left in between. CDR1 and CDR2 (germline): SGHDT, YYEEEE. The CDR3 spans 15 residues. CDR3 bases: TGTGCCAGCAGCTCCAGCGACAGGCCCTTTTGGGGAGAGTACTTC. This sequence encodes CASSSSDRPFWGEYF.

The chain uses TRBV4-1 and TRBJ1-2; D unclear. This CDR3 region has 16 residues. In germline, CDR1 is MGHRA, CDR2 YSYEKL. The V and J ends lost 0 bases and 3 bases respectively, with 14 bases between them. CDR3 DNA: TGCGCCAGCAGCCAAGAAGGCCGGAGGGTGGACTATGGCTACACCTTC. Translation gives CASSQEGRRVDYGYTF.